The present entry profiles one T cell receptor beta chain with its context. Antigen unknown. This entry belongs to a study of cytomegalovirus exposure and HLA in healthy donors. General study points: More clonal expansion characterized HLA-associated TCR beta chains than equally common others in a later analysis. The study flagged approximately 180 TCR beta chains as cytomegalovirus-associated. A previous analysis found most TCR beta V segments productive roughly 90% or roughly 30% of the time.

The PCR used 60 Vbeta and 13 Jbeta primers. The table came from immunoSEQ multiplex PCR; TCRdb's copy has only in-frame clones and leaves some out. The sample consists of around 75,000 clones, about 75% of them appearing once. This sequence originates from a man younger than 35 in good health and CMV-seronegative. Sequenced material: PBMCs.

CDR3 sequence: CASSPGQGARGNTIYF. The CDR3 DNA sequence: TGTGCCAGCAGCCCTGGCCAAGGGGCGCGAGGAAACACCATATATTTT. The chain combines TRBV9 with TRBJ1-3; tentative D call: TRBD1 (5 bases). The CDR3 runs to 16 residues. Germline CDR1 reads SGDLS; CDR2 reads YYNGEE. V was pared by 4 bases and J by 4 bases, with 18 bases between.